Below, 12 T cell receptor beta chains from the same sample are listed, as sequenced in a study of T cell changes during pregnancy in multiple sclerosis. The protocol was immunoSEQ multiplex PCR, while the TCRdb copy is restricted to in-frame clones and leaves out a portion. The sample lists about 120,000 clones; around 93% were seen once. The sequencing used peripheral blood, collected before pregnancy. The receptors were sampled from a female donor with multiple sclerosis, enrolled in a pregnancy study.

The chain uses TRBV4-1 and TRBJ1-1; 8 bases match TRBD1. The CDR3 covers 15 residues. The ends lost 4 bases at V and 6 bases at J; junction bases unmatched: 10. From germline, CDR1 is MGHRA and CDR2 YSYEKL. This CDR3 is CASSLASTGGAEAFF. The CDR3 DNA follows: TGCGCCAGCAGCCTAGCATCCACAGGGGGTGCTGAAGCTTTCTTT.

The CDR3 region is CASSLSSNQRDRGDYEQYF. CDR3 coding DNA: TGTGCCAGCAGTTTATCCTCAAACCAACGGGACAGGGGAGATTACGAGCAGTACTTC. The rearrangement uses TRBV28 and TRBJ2-7; 10 positions match TRBD1. The CDR3 is made up of 19 amino acids. Germline CDR1 is MDHEN and CDR2 is SYDVKM. The junction had 16 bases not matched to a gene; V was cut back by 1 base and J by 4 bases.

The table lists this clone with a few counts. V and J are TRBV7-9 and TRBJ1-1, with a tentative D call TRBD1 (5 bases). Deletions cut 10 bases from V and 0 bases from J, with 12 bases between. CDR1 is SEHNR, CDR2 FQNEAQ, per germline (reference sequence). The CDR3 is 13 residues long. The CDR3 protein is CATEDTLNTEAFF. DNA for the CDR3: TGTGCCACCGAGGACACCTTGAACACTGAAGCTTTCTTT.

CDR3 sequence: CASSEPRGQGYEQYF. CDR3 in DNA: TGTGCCAGCAGTGAACCCCGGGGACAGGGCTACGAGCAGTACTTC. V and J are TRBV25-1 and TRBJ2-7, with 9 bases lining up with TRBD1. J gave up 3 bases and V 2 bases, and 5 bases lay outside the gene matches. This CDR3 has 15 residues. Looked up from germline, CDR1 is MGHDK and CDR2 is SYGVNS.

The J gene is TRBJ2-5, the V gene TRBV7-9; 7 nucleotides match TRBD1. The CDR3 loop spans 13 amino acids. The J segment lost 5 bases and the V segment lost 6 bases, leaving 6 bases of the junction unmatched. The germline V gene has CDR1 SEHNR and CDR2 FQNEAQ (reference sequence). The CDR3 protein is CASRFRGKETQYF. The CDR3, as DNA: TGTGCCAGCAGGTTCAGGGGGAAGGAGACCCAGTACTTC. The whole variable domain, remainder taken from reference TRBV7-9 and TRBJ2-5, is DTGVSQNPRHKITKRGQNVTFRCDPISEHNRLYWYRQTLGQGPEFLTYFQNEAQLEKSRLLSDRFSAERPKGSFSTLEIQRTEQGDSAMYLCASRFRGKETQYFGPGTRLLVL.

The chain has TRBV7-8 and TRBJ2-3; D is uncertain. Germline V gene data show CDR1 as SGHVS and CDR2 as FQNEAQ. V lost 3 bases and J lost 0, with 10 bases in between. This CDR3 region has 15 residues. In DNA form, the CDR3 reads TGTGCCAGCAGCTTTGGGCTCGCTAGCACAGATACGCAGTATTTT. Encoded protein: CASSFGLASTDTQYF.

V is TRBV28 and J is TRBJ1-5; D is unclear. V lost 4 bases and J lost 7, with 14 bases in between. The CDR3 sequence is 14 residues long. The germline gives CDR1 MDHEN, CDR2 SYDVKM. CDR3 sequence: CASSSGWVGQPQHF. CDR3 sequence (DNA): TGTGCCAGCAGTTCAGGCTGGGTTGGACAGCCCCAGCATTTT. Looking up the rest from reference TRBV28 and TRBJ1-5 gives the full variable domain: DVKVTQSSRYLVKRTGEKVFLECVQDMDHENMFWYRQDPGLGLRLIYFSYDVKMKEKGDIPEGYSVSREKKERFSLILESASTNQTSMYLCASSSGWVGQPQHFGDGTRLSIL.

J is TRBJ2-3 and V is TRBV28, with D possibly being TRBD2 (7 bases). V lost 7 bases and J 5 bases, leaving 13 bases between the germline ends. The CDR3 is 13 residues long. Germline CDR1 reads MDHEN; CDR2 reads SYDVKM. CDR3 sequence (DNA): TGTGCCAGCACCGGGGGGCGGAAAGATACGCAGTATTTT. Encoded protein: CASTGGRKDTQYF.

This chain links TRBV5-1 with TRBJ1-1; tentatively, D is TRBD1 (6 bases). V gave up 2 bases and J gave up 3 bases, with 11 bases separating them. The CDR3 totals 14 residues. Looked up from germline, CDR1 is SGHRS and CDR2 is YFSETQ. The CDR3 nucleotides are TGCGCCAGCAGCTTCGGGGGGCTGGACACTGAAGCTTTCTTT. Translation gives CASSFGGLDTEAFF.

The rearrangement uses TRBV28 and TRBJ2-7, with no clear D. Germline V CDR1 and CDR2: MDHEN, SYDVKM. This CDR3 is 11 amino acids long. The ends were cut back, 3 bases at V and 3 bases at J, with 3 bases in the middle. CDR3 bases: TGTGCCAGCAGTTTCTACTACGAGCAGTACTTC. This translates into CASSFYYEQYF.

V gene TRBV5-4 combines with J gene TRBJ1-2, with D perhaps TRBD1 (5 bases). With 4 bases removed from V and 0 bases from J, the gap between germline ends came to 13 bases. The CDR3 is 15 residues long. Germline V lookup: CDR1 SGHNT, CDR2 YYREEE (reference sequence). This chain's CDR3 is CASSRDRAANYGYTF. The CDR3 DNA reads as TGTGCCAGCAGCCGCGACAGAGCCGCTAACTATGGCTACACCTTC.

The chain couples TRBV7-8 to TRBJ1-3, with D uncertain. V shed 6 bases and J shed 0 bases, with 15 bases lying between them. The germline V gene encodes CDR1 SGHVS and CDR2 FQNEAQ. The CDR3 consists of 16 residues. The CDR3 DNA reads TGTGCCAGCAGTTCCACCCGGCGGGGCTCTGGAAACACCATATATTTT. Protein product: CASSSTRRGSGNTIYF. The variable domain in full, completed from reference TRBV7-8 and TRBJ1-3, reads GAGVSQSPRYKVAKRGQDVALRCDPISGHVSLFWYQQALGQGPEFLTYFQNEAQLDKSGLPSDRFFAERPEGSVSTLKIQRTQQEDSAVYLCASSSTRRGSGNTIYFGEGSWLTVV.